Each of the 15 T cell receptor beta chains below was sequenced from the same sample in a study of tumor and adjacent non-tumor tissue in lung cancer. The library came from three nested PCR rounds adapted from ARM-PCR protocols. From the multiplex PCR reads, TCRdb called clonotypes with MiXCR, one entry per CDR3 protein. This table holds more than 55,000 distinct CDR3 sequences, roughly 77% found once. The template was RNA from unsorted bulk tissue. More than 3 cm separated this lung sample from the edge of the tumor. The sample taken for sequencing was distant non-tumor lung tissue. The receptors come from a man between 60 and 70 years old with non-small cell lung cancer.

Concerning this clonotype itself: The conserved closing phenylalanine or tryptophan is absent in this CDR3, likely reflecting a read error. The limits of the CDR3 on the DNA are not certain, so only TCRdb's listed CDR3 is given. The chain carries TRBV5-4 and TRBJ2-3; the table names TRBD2, a call not compared with the DNA. CDR1 is SGHNT, CDR2 YYREEE, per germline (reference sequence). The CDR3 is 16 residues long, ends included. The CDR3 protein is CASSPIEWEPGDTEYL.

This clonotype was seen many times. This chain uses TRBV5-4 with TRBJ2-6, with TRBD2 identical over 12 bases. CDR3 length equals 18 residues. V lost 4 bases and J lost 4; bases outside the gene matches: 9. The germline V gene encodes CDR1 SGHNT and CDR2 YYREEE (reference sequence). As DNA, the CDR3 is TGTGCCAGCAGCCAACTAGCGGGAGGATCAGGGGGGGCCAACGTCCTGACTTTC. It translates to CASSQLAGGSGGANVLTF.

This clonotype was counted at least ten times. The chain carries TRBV7-9 and TRBJ2-1; no clear D. The CDR3 length is 17 residues. V was pared by 0 bases and J by 0 bases, with 12 bases between. Germline loops: CDR1 SEHNR, CDR2 FQNEAQ (reference sequence). In nucleotides, the CDR3 is TGTGCCAGCAGCTTAGCGGGGAAAAGAGCCTCCTACAATGAGCAGTTCTTC. Its protein is CASSLAGKRASYNEQFF.

Concerning this clonotype: The junction differs from germline at one of its ends, possibly a read error. V is TRBV4-1 and J is TRBJ2-5; D perhaps matches TRBD1 (5 bases). This CDR3 spans 15 amino acids. CDR1 is MGHRA and CDR2 is YSYEKL in the germline V gene. CDR3 sequence: CASSQDGQGFETQYF. The CDR3 DNA reads TGCGCGAGCAGCCAAGATGGGCAGGGTTTCGAGACCCAGTACTTC.

For this clonotype: The CDR3 does not end in the conserved phenylalanine or tryptophan, so this is likely a read error. The chain recombines TRBV20-1 with TRBJ1-5, with D perhaps TRBD1 (6 bases). This CDR3 region has 15 residues. CDR1 DFQATT and CDR2 SNEGSKA come from the germline V gene (reference sequence). The CDR3 loop reads CSARAMDRLNQSQHL. The CDR3 DNA follows: TGCAGTGCTAGAGCGATGGACAGACTAAATCAGTCCCAGCATTTA.

Ten or more counts support this clonotype. The genes are TRBV5-5 and TRBJ2-3; D is ambiguous. Germline-derived CDR1 and CDR2 are SGHKS and YYEKEE (reference sequence). Trimming left V 4 bases short and J 1 base short, with 10 bases between. This CDR3 is built from 14 residues. CDR3 DNA: TGTGCCAGCAGCGGGCTTGAAGGCACAGATACGCAGTATTTT. It translates to CASSGLEGTDTQYF. The whole variable domain, filled in from reference TRBV5-5 and TRBJ2-3, reads DAGVTQSPTHLIKTRGQQVTLRCSPISGHKSVSWYQQVLGQGPQFIFQYYEKEERGRGNFPDRFSARQFPNYSSELNVNALLLGDSALYLCASSGLEGTDTQYFGPGTRLTVL.

About this clonotype: Relative to the germline gene, one junction end is altered; a read error may explain this. The rearrangement joins TRBV6-2 or TRBV6-3 to TRBJ2-1; TRBD2 agrees at 7 bases. This CDR3 region has 13 residues. Per the germline V gene, CDR1 is MNHEY and CDR2 is SVGEGT. CDR3 in amino acids: CASSYSQGGKQFF. The DNA of the CDR3 is TGTGCCAGTAGTTACTCGCAGGGAGGGAAGCAGTTCTTC.

About this clonotype: Its ends do not fully match the called genes, so a read error is possible. The V and J genes are TRBV4-1 and TRBJ2-3; D remains unclear. Germline values: CDR1 MGHRA, CDR2 YSYEKL. The CDR3 runs 14 residues. CDR3 nucleotides: TGCGCCAGCAGCCAAGAGATGTCCGCGGATACGCAGTGTTTT. It encodes CASSQEMSADTQCF.

Details on this clonotype: At one end, the junction sequence differs from germline, possibly due to a read error. The rearrangement links TRBV11-1 to TRBJ2-7, with a possible D match to TRBD1 (7 bases). In germline, CDR1 is SGHAT, CDR2 FQDESV (reference sequence). The CDR3 covers 15 residues. The CDR3 DNA is TGTGCCAGCAACTTAGACCAGGGGGGTCGCTACGGGCAGTACTTC. This sequence encodes CASNLDQGGRYGQYF.

A note on this clonotype: At one of its ends the junction is not consistent with the germline gene, which may arise from a read error. The rearrangement links TRBV10-3 to TRBJ2-1; TRBD1 might be the D (6 bases). The CDR3 consists of 14 residues. Germline-derived CDR1 and CDR2 are ENHRY and SYGVKD. The CDR3 sequence: CTISSGAGDNEQFF. The CDR3 nucleotides are TGTACCATCAGTTCCGGGGCAGGGGACAATGAGCAGTTCTTC.

Concerning this clonotype itself: A much larger clonotype is one base distant, so this may be a read error. The chain joins TRBV28 to TRBJ2-7, with a possible D match to TRBD2 (6 bases). This CDR3 contains 15 residues. CDR1 and CDR2 from the germline V gene are MDHEN and SYDVKM. Trimming took 5 bases from V and 5 from J, leaving 19 bases between them. CDR3: CASSMGVGSVHEQYF. For the CDR3, the DNA is TGTGCCAGCAGTATGGGTGTCGGGAGCGTCCACGAGCAGTACTTC. The variable domain in full, with the rest retrieved from reference TRBV28 and TRBJ2-7, is DVKVTQSSRYLVKRTGEKVFLECVQDMDHENMFWYRQDPGLGLRLIYFSYDVKMKEKGDIPEGYSVSREKKERFSLILESASTNQTSMYLCASSMGVGSVHEQYFGPGTRLTVT.

This clonotype was recorded at least ten times. DNA for the CDR3: TGTGCCAGCAGTTCGATACTAGCGGGAGAAACGGGCCTCTACGAGCAGTACTTC. Translating it yields CASSSILAGETGLYEQYF. This chain uses TRBV28 with TRBJ2-7; 11 bases match TRBD2. The CDR3 loop spans 18 amino acids. The germline V gene encodes CDR1 MDHEN and CDR2 SYDVKM. Trimming at V came to 4 bases and at J to 3 bases, leaving 14 bases not matched to a gene.

The sample holds a few counts of this clonotype. This sequence joins TRBV6-5 and TRBJ2-4, with TRBD2 matching 9 bases. Germline V gene data show CDR1 as MNHEY and CDR2 as SVGAGI. The CDR3 is 13 amino acids. The CDR3 reads CVGAGGPADIQYF. CDR3 sequence (DNA): TGTGTCGGCGCGGGAGGGCCGGCTGACATTCAGTACTTC.

This clonotype was seen only a few times. This may be a read error, as it is one base from a much larger clone. The genes are TRBV5-4 and TRBJ2-1, with TRBD2 matching over 7 bases. The germline V gene encodes CDR1 SGHNT and CDR2 YYREEE (reference sequence). This CDR3 contains 13 residues. After removal of 7 bases from V and 6 bases from J, the junction contained 7 bases not matched to a gene. The CDR3 bases are TGTGCCAGCGGCCTTCGCGGGGGCAATGAGCAGTTCTTC. Translated, it gives CASGLRGGNEQFF. The full variable domain, with the rest looked up from reference TRBV5-4 and TRBJ2-1, is ETGVTQSPTHLIKTRGQQVTLRCSSQSGHNTVSWYQQALGQGPQFIFQYYREEENGRGNFPPRFSGLQFPNYSSELNVNALELDDSALYLCASGLRGGNEQFFGPGTRLTVL.

The genes are TRBV4-3 and TRBJ2-5; 8 bases match TRBD2. Looked up from germline, CDR1 is LGHNA and CDR2 is YSLEER. Trimming removed 3 bases from V and 2 bases from J; junction bases left unmatched: 11. The CDR3 is 17 amino acids. The CDR3 nucleotides are TGCGCCAGCAGCCACCGGACTAGCAGGAGTGGACAAGAGACCCAGTACTTC. It codes for CASSHRTSRSGQETQYF.